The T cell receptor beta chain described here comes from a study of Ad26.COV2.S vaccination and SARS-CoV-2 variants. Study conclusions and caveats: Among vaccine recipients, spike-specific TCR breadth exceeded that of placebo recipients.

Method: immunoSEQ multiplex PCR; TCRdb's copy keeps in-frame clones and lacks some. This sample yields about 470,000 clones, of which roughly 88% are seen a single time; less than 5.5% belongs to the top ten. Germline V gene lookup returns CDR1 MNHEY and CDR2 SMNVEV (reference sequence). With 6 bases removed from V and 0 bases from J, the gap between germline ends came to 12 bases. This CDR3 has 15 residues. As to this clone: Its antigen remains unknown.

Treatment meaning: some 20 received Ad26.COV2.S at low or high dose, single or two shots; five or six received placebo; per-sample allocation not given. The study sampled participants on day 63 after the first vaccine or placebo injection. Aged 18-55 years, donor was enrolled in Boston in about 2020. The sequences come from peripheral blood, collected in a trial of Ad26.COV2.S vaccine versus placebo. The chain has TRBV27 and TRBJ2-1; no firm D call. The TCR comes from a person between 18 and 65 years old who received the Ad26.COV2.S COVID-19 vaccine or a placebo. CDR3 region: CASSTDGSSYNEQFF. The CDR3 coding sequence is TGTGCCAGCAGCACAGACGGAAGCTCCTACAATGAGCAGTTCTTC.